The 11 T cell receptor beta chains presented below share a single source sample, sequenced in a study of blood T cells in healthy people across ages (dated by TCRdb to between 2015 and 2016). The receptor library was made with 5' RACE. Instrument used: Illumina HiSeq 2500. A second PCR of about 7 to 12 cycles was run with a J-beta primer mix and a sample-barcoded 5' primer. Using fastp trimming at Q25 and MiXCR clonotype assembly, TCRdb reanalyzed the public sequencing data and kept in-frame beta chains. Rows with one shared CDR3 protein collapse into an entry with the most common genes and DNA. Present in this sample are fewer than 1,000,000 distinct CDR3 sequences, around 50% of which were seen just once. The top ten clones comprise 15% to 20% of the sample. Material: blood. These receptors were obtained from a man older than 75 in good health.

The chain recombines TRBV12-3 or TRBV12-4 with TRBJ2-5, with 9 bases matching TRBD2. J lost 5 bases, V lost 4 bases, and 11 bases had no gene match. The CDR3 contains 16 residues. The DNA for the CDR3 is TGTGCCAGCAGTTCCCGGGATAGCGGGAGTTGGGAGACCCAGTACTTC. Its protein is CASSSRDSGSWETQYF.

This chain links TRBV7-2 with TRBJ2-7, with D possibly TRBD2 on 6 matching bases. Germline lookup yields CDR1 SGHTA and CDR2 FQGNSA. The CDR3 is 15 residues long. V was clipped by 5 bases and J by 3 bases, with 17 bases between them. The CDR3 region has the DNA TGTGCCAGCAGCCCCCTCGGGAGAGTGGGCTACGAGCAGTACTTC. It translates to CASSPLGRVGYEQYF.

There are a few counts of this clonotype. V gene TRBV7-2 combines with J gene TRBJ2-7, with 9 bases fitting TRBD2. The V gene end was trimmed by 1 base and the J gene end by 2 bases; junction bases not matched to a gene: 6. The V gene's germline CDR1 is SGHTA and CDR2 FQGNSA. The CDR3 runs to 16 residues. In DNA, the CDR3 is TGTGCCAGCAGCTTAGTTTCTAGCGGGAACCCCTACGAGCAGTACTTC. Encoded protein: CASSLVSSGNPYEQYF.

The chain has TRBV7-2 and TRBJ2-5; the match to TRBD2 covers 10 bases. Germline values: CDR1 SGHTA, CDR2 FQGNSA. The junction had 17 bases not matched to a gene; V was cut back by 5 bases and J by 11 bases. The CDR3 spans 16 residues. For the CDR3, the DNA is TGTGCCAGCAGCCCGGACCGAGCTAGCGGGAGCAATGAGCAGTACTTC. It yields the protein CASSPDRASGSNEQYF.

V and J are TRBV29-1 and TRBJ2-5, with 10 bases identical to TRBD2. Matching the DNA end better, TRBJ2-7 makes the J call doubtful. Germline CDR1 SQVTM, CDR2 ANQGSEA. The CDR3 totals 15 residues. Written as DNA, the CDR3 is TGCAGCGTTGATAGACTAGCGGGCACACCCCACGAGCAGTACTTC. As protein: CSVDRLAGTPHEQYF.

As DNA, the CDR3 is TGCAGTGCTAGAGTAGGTCGCGGGAGGGACACAGATACGCAGTATTTT. Translated: CSARVGRGRDTDTQYF. The chain carries TRBV20-1 and TRBJ2-3, with 9 bases identical to TRBD2. The CDR3 loop spans 16 amino acids. The junction had 7 bases not matched to a gene; V was cut back by 1 base and J by 2 bases. Germline loops: CDR1 DFQATT, CDR2 SNEGSKA (reference sequence).

The gene calls are TRBV6-2 or TRBV6-3 and TRBJ1-2; the D gene is possibly TRBD1 (6 bases). Germline V gene sequence: CDR1 MNHEY, CDR2 SVGEGT. The CDR3 has 16 residues. V gave up 4 bases and J gave up 3 bases, with 18 bases separating them. This CDR3 reads CASSSTPEGVDYGYTF. The CDR3 DNA is TGTGCCAGCAGTTCCACACCCGAGGGGGTGGACTATGGCTACACCTTC.

This clonotype came up many times. The J gene is TRBJ2-5, the V gene TRBV20-1; 9 positions agree with TRBD2. The J segment lost 4 bases and the V segment lost 6 bases, leaving 12 bases of the junction unmatched. The germline gives CDR1 DFQATT, CDR2 SNEGSKA (reference sequence). This CDR3 spans 15 amino acids. The CDR3, as DNA: TGCAGTGCCCTACCTGATAGCGGGAGACGAGAGACCCAGTACTTC. This codes for CSALPDSGRRETQYF.

The V call is TRBV7-2, the J call TRBJ2-3; TRBD2 might be the D (6 bases). V lost 5 bases and J 4 bases, leaving 13 bases between the germline ends. This CDR3 is 14 amino acids long. Germline V gene sequence: CDR1 SGHTA, CDR2 FQGNSA. The CDR3 DNA follows: TGTGCCAGCAGCCAAGGGACTTGGCCAGATACGCAGTATTTT. Translating it yields CASSQGTWPDTQYF.

This clonotype came up a few times. Written as DNA, the CDR3 is TGCAGTGCTAGTCAGGTAGGGGTAAGTTCGGTGGTCTACGAGCAGTACTTC. Protein sequence: CSASQVGVSSVVYEQYF. The genes are TRBV20-1 and TRBJ2-7, with D maybe TRBD1 (5 bases). With 3 bases removed from V and 3 bases from J, the gap between germline ends came to 24 bases. The CDR3 length is 17 residues. Germline V gene lookup returns CDR1 DFQATT and CDR2 SNEGSKA (reference sequence).

As for this clonotype: A read error may be the cause here, since a much bigger clone is one base away. The genes are TRBV4-3 and TRBJ2-1; D gene unclear. This CDR3 has 15 residues. Germline V lookup: CDR1 LGHNA, CDR2 YSLEER. The CDR3 sequence is CASSQKRSSYNGQFF. CDR3 nucleotides: TGCGCCAGCAGCCAAAAGAGGAGCTCCTACAATGGGCAGTTCTTC.